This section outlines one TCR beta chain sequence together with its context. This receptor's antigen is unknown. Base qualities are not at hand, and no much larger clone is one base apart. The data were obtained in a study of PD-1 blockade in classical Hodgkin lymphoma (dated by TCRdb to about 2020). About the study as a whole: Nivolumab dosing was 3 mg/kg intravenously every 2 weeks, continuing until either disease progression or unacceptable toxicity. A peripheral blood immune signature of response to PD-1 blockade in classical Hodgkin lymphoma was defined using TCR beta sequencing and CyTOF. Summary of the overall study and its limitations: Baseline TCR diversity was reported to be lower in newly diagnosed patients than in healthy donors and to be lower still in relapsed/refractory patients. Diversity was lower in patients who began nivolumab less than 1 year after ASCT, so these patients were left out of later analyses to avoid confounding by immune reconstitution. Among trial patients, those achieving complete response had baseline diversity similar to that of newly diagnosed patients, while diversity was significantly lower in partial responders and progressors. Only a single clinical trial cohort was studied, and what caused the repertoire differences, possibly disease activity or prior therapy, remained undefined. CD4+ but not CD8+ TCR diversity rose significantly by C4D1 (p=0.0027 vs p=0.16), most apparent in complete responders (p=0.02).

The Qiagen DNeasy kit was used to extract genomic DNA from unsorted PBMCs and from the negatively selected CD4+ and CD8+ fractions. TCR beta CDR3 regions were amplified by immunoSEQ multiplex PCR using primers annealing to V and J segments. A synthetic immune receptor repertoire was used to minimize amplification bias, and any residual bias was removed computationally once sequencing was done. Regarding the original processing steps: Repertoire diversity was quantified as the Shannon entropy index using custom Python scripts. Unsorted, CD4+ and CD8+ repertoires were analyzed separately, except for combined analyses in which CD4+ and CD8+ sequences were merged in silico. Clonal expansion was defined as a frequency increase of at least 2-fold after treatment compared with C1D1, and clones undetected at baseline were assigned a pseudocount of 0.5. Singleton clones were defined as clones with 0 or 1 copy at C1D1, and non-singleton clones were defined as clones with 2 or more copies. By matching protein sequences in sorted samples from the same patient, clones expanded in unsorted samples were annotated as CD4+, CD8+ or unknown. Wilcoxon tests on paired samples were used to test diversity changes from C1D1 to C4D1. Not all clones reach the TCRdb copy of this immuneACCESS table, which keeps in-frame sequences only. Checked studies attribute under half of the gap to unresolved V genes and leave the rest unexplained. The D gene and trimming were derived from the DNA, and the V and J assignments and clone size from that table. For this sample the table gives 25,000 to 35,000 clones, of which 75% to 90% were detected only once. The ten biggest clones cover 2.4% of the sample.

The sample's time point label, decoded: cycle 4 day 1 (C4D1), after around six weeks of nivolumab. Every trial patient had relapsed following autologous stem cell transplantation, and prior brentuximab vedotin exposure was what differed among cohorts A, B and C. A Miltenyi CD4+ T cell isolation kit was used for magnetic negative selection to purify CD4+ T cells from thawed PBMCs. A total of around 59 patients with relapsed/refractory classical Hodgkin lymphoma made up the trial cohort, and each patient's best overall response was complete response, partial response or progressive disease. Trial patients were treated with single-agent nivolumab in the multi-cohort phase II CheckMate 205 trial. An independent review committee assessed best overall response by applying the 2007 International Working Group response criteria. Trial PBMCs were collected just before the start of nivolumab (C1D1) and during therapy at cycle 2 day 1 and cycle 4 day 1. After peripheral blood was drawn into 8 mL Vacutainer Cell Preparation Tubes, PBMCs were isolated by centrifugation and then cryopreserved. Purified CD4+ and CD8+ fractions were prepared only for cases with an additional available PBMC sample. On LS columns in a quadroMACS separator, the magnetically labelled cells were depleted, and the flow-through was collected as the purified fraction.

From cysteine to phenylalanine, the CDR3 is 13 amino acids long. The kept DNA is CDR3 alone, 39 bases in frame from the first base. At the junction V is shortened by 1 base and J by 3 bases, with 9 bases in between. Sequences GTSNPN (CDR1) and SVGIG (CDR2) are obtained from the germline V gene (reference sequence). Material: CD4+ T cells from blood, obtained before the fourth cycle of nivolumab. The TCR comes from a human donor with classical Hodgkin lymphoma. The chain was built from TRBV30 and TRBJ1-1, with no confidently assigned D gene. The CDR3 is CAWSEAGHTEAFF. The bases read TGTGCCTGGAGTGAAGCTGGACACACTGAAGCTTTCTTT.